A selection of T cell receptor beta chains follows, all from one sample in a study of Graves' ophthalmopathy and Graves' hyperthyroidism. TCRdb reprocessed the multiplex PCR reads with MiXCR, giving one entry per CDR3 protein. The table includes under 350,000 distinct CDR3 sequences, 17% detected once. Sequences were obtained from peripheral blood. All receptors come from an adult man with Graves' ophthalmopathy. Both conserved end residues are part of each CDR3. The D gene is left open where the match is weak. Part of the rows lack a size; the others show once, few, many or a class for expanded clones.

CDR3 protein | CDR3 DNA | J gene | D gene | clone size | V gene | CDR3 length
CASSDWYEQYF | TGTGCCAGCAGTGATTGGTACGAGCAGTACTTC | TRBJ2-7 | . | many | TRBV25-1 | 11
CASSYPDGNSPLHF | TGTGCCAGCAGTTACCCCGACGGGAATTCACCCCTCCACTTT | TRBJ1-6 | . | many | TRBV6-5 | 14
CASTRRQGQNTEAFF | TGTGCCAGTACCAGAAGACAGGGTCAGAACACTGAAGCTTTCTTT | TRBJ1-1 | TRBD1 | many | TRBV19 | 15
CASSWDGQTEAFF | TGTGCCAGTAGTTGGGACGGCCAAACTGAAGCTTTCTTT | TRBJ1-1 | . | many | TRBV19 | 13
CASSPYRDTPDQPQHF | TGCGCCAGCAGCCCATACCGGGACACACCCGATCAGCCCCAGCATTTT | TRBJ1-5 | . | many | TRBV4-1 | 16
CASRTGQGKEGYTF | TGTGCCAGCAGGACGGGACAGGGAAAGGAAGGCTACACCTTC | TRBJ1-2 | TRBD1 | many | TRBV7-2 | 14
CASSPPVNTEAFF | TGTGCCAGCAGTCCCCCGGTGAACACTGAAGCTTTCTTT | TRBJ1-1 | . | many | TRBV6-1 | 13
CASSGIAGGFGSYEQYF | TGTGCCAGCAGTGGAATAGCGGGGGGCTTCGGATCCTACGAGCAGTACTTC | TRBJ2-7 | TRBD2 | many | TRBV27 | 17
CASSSIRGIEAFF | TGTGCCAGCAGTAGTATCAGAGGGATTGAAGCTTTCTTT | TRBJ1-1 | . | . | TRBV12-3/TRBV12-4 | 13
CATSRGGGSGETQYF | TGTGCCACCAGCAGAGGTGGGGGGTCCGGAGAGACCCAGTACTTC | TRBJ2-5 | . | many | TRBV15 | 15
CASSAGQVASSYEQYF | TGTGCCAGCAGCGCGGGACAGGTTGCGTCCTCCTACGAGCAGTACTTC | TRBJ2-7 | TRBD1 | many | TRBV11-2 | 16
CASSLWGNYGYTF | TGTGCCAGCAGTTTATGGGGAAACTATGGCTACACCTTC | TRBJ1-2 | . | many | TRBV12-3/TRBV12-4 | 13
CASSPGTSRRTQYF | TGTGCCAGCAGCCCCGGGACTAGCCGCCGTACCCAGTACTTC | TRBJ2-5 | TRBD2 | many | TRBV11-2 | 14
CASSRNPGTEQYF | TGTGCCAGCAGCCGGAACCCAGGGACCGAGCAGTACTTC | TRBJ2-7 | . | many | TRBV2 | 13
CASSPGGRNTEAFF | TGTGCCAGCAGTCCAGGGGGCCGGAACACTGAAGCTTTCTTT | TRBJ1-1 | TRBD1 | many | TRBV11-2 | 14
CSAIPPGGGNTIYF | TGCAGTGCAATCCCCCCCGGGGGGGGAAACACCATATATTTT | TRBJ1-3 | . | . | TRBV20-1 | 14
CASSPDHILDRRDGTGELFF | TGTGCCAGCTCGCCAGACCACATTCTTGATAGGCGGGACGGCACCGGGGAGCTGTTTTTT | TRBJ2-2 | . | few | TRBV18 | 20
CASTPGQGVLEQYF | TGTGCCAGCACCCCGGGACAGGGGGTCCTCGAGCAGTACTTC | TRBJ2-7 | TRBD1 | . | TRBV6-1 | 14
CAWSGTSGSSEQYF | TGTGCCTGGAGCGGGACTAGCGGGAGTTCCGAGCAGTACTTC | TRBJ2-7 | TRBD2 | many | TRBV30 | 14
CASSPTGEFFEQYF | TGTGCCAGCAGTCCCACAGGGGAATTTTTTGAGCAGTACTTC | TRBJ2-7 | TRBD1 | many | TRBV12-3/TRBV12-4 | 14
CASSPRASLYYGYTF | TGTGCCAGCAGCCCGCGGGCCAGCCTATACTACGGCTACACCTTC | TRBJ1-2 | . | many | TRBV7-8 | 15
CAWSPHGGAVTEAFF | TGTGCCTGGAGTCCACACGGAGGGGCCGTCACTGAAGCTTTCTTT | TRBJ1-1 | . | few | TRBV30 | 15
CASPPPGQGVEATNEKLFF | TGTGCCAGTCCGCCCCCGGGACAGGGGGTAGAGGCAACTAATGAAAAACTGTTTTTT | TRBJ1-4 | TRBD1 | many | TRBV19 | 19
CASNPGTPRETQYF | TGTGCCAGCAACCCCGGGACCCCCCGAGAGACCCAGTACTTC | TRBJ2-5 | . | . | TRBV6-1 | 14
CASSPAGSGNLYEQYF | TGTGCCAGCAGTCCTGCGGGTAGCGGGAACCTCTACGAGCAGTACTTC | TRBJ2-7 | TRBD2 | many | TRBV7-3 | 16
CASSPLAGGPNTGELFF | TGTGCCAGCAGTCCTCTAGCGGGGGGACCGAACACCGGGGAGCTGTTTTTT | TRBJ2-2 | TRBD2 | many | TRBV7-6 | 17
CSADSGTSYEQYF | TGCAGTGCTGATAGCGGGACCTCCTACGAGCAGTACTTC | TRBJ2-7 | TRBD2 | many | TRBV20-1 | 13
CASSYPTGCTF | TGTGCCAGCAGTTACCCCACAGGTTGCACCTTC | TRBJ1-2 | . | many | TRBV6-2/TRBV6-3 | 11
CASSTSARDRRPGANVLTF | TGTGCCAGCAGTACATCCGCCCGGGACAGAAGACCTGGGGCCAACGTCCTGACTTTC | TRBJ2-6 | TRBD1 | many | TRBV28 | 19
CASSFSSTEQYF | TGTGCCAGCAGTTTTTCTAGCACGGAGCAGTACTTC | TRBJ2-7 | . | . | TRBV12-3/TRBV12-4 | 12
CSAASGTARYGYTF | TGCAGTGCAGCCTCCGGGACAGCCCGCTATGGCTACACCTTC | TRBJ1-2 | TRBD1 | many | TRBV20-1 | 14
CASQTSNSPLHF | TGTGCCAGCCAGACAAGCAATTCACCCCTCCACTTT | TRBJ1-6 | . | many | TRBV6-1 | 12
CASRYWDKTYEQYF | TGTGCCAGCAGGTACTGGGACAAAACCTACGAGCAGTACTTC | TRBJ2-7 | . | many | TRBV2 | 14
CASSQTFANTNYGYTF | TGCGCCAGCAGCCAGACATTTGCAAACACAAACTATGGCTACACCTTC | TRBJ1-2 | . | . | TRBV4-1 | 16
CASSLAGSLNYGYTF | TGTGCCAGCAGCTTGGCGGGATCGCTTAACTATGGCTACACCTTC | TRBJ1-2 | . | many | TRBV5-5 | 15
CASSSRHNQPQHF | TGTGCCAGTAGTAGCAGACATAATCAGCCCCAGCATTTT | TRBJ1-5 | . | many | TRBV19 | 13
CASRLNRGTEAFF | TGTGCCAGCAGGCTTAACAGGGGAACTGAAGCTTTCTTT | TRBJ1-1 | TRBD1 | many | TRBV12-3/TRBV12-4 | 13
CASSLVRGRGAGELFF | TGCGCCAGCAGCTTGGTCAGGGGCCGGGGCGCCGGGGAGCTGTTTTTT | TRBJ2-2 | . | few | TRBV5-1 | 16
CSAPDRGHSGANVLTF | TGCAGTGCGCCGGACAGGGGGCACTCTGGGGCCAACGTCCTGACTTTC | TRBJ2-6 | TRBD1 | . | TRBV20-1 | 16
CSARVPQSYEQYF | TGCAGTGCCAGGGTCCCCCAATCCTACGAGCAGTACTTC | TRBJ2-7 | . | many | TRBV20-1 | 13
CASSEVGSLVGRAGSYEQYF | TGTGCCAGCAGTGAAGTGGGTTCGTTGGTGGGGCGAGCGGGCTCCTACGAGCAGTACTTC | TRBJ2-7 | . | many | TRBV6-1 | 20
CASSGTGGVDSYEQYF | TGCGCCAGCTCCGGGACAGGGGGCGTCGATTCCTACGAGCAGTACTTC | TRBJ2-7 | TRBD1 | many | TRBV5-1 | 16
CASSQDLAGNYGYTF | TGCGCCAGCAGCCAAGATCTTGCAGGGAACTATGGCTACACCTTC | TRBJ1-2 | . | . | TRBV4-1 | 15
CASSQAMVDPGELFF | TGTGCCAGCAGCCAAGCCATGGTGGACCCCGGGGAGCTGTTTTTT | TRBJ2-2 | . | . | TRBV3-1 | 15
CASSRIGASSSYNSPLHF | TGTGCCAGCAGTCGGATCGGGGCCTCGAGCTCCTATAATTCACCCCTCCACTTT | TRBJ1-6 | . | many | TRBV28 | 18
CASSLGGGGQSPPGELFF | TGTGCCAGCAGTTTAGGTGGTGGCGGGCAAAGTCCACCCGGGGAGCTGTTTTTT | TRBJ2-2 | . | many | TRBV12-3/TRBV12-4 | 18
CASSSQQSYGYTF | TGTGCCAGCAGTTCACAGCAGAGCTATGGCTACACCTTC | TRBJ1-2 | . | many | TRBV28 | 13
CASRPTGFAGAFF | TGTGCCAGCAGACCCACAGGGTTCGCTGGAGCTTTCTTT | TRBJ1-1 | . | many | TRBV12-3/TRBV12-4 | 13